The TCR beta chain described here comes from a study of T-cell reconstitution after alpha-beta-depleted transplantation in children. V was pared by 5 bases and J by 6 bases, with 10 bases between. This CDR3 has 13 amino acids. The germline CDR1 and CDR2 sequences are KGHSH and LQKENI. The library targeted TCRbeta and was prepared with unique molecular identifiers. Using its own MiXCR run on the PCR reads, TCRdb lists one record per CDR3 protein. The sample has 360,000 or so distinct CDR3 sequences, about 20% seen once; the top ten hold approximately 3.9%. The chain uses TRBV18 and TRBJ2-2; D is unresolved. The sequence was collected from a human donor who donated a stem cell graft to a child with acute myeloid leukemia. Source: PBMCs from the stem cell graft donor, taken from the stem cell graft. CDR3 in amino acids: CASSWQSSGELFF. CDR3 DNA sequence: TGTGCCAGCTCATGGCAGTCATCCGGGGAGCTGTTTTTT.